Each of the 4 T cell receptor beta chains below was sequenced from the same sample in a study of T cell changes during pregnancy in multiple sclerosis. TCRdb's table, derived via immunoSEQ multiplex PCR, lists solely in-frame clones and lacks some. This sample carries approximately 11,000 clones, around 84% of them seen once, and the ten largest clones take around 11%. The sequenced sample was CD8+ T cells from peripheral blood mononuclear cells, obtained after pregnancy. The receptors were gathered from a female donor in good health, enrolled as a control in a pregnancy study.

The V call is TRBV6-5, the J call TRBJ2-5, with TRBD1 matching over 9 bases. The V segment lost 0 bases and the J segment 5 bases; nucleotides outside the gene matches: 4. The CDR3 sequence is 15 residues long. Germline V gene lookup returns CDR1 MNHEY and CDR2 SVGAGI. In nucleotides, the CDR3 is TGTGCCAGCAGTTACTCGATACAGGGGGCCGAGACCCAGTACTTC. Protein: CASSYSIQGAETQYF.

V usage is TRBV7-9 and J usage is TRBJ1-2; TRBD1 might be the D (5 bases). Germline loops: CDR1 SEHNR, CDR2 FQNEAQ (reference sequence). Trimming stripped 3 bases from V and 1 base from J, with 6 bases between. The CDR3 contains 13 residues. The DNA of the CDR3 is TGTGCCAGCAGCTTCGACAGTAACTATGGCTACACCTTC. Translated, it gives CASSFDSNYGYTF. Together with reference TRBV7-9 and TRBJ1-2, the CDR3 gives the full variable domain: DTGVSQNPRHKITKRGQNVTFRCDPISEHNRLYWYRQTLGQGPEFLTYFQNEAQLEKSRLLSDRFSAERPKGSFSTLEIQRTEQGDSAMYLCASSFDSNYGYTFGSGTRLTVV.

The chain recombines TRBV29-1 with TRBJ1-2; a weak D match, TRBD1 (6 bases). CDR1 is SQVTM and CDR2 is ANQGSEA in the germline V gene. The CDR3 has 11 amino acids. The V gene lost 7 bases and the J gene lost 4 bases, with 10 bases spanning the gap. CDR3 region: CSGRGGYGYTF. DNA of the CDR3: TGCAGCGGCAGGGGCGGCTATGGCTACACCTTC.

The chain recombines TRBV13 with TRBJ2-1, with D possibly matching TRBD2 (5 bases). V was trimmed by 6 bases and J by 6 bases, leaving 21 bases between them. CDR1 is PRHDT and CDR2 is FYEKMQ in the germline V gene (reference sequence). CDR3 length: 16 amino acids. CDR3 residues: CASRDLGSGFSNEQFF. The DNA for the CDR3 is TGTGCCAGCAGAGACCTGGGGTCGGGGTTTTCCAATGAGCAGTTCTTC.